The 17 T cell receptor beta chains given below trace back to one sample, sequenced in a study of T cell responses to AZD1222 COVID-19 vaccine. TCRdb's copy holds only in-frame clones and misses some; the assay was immunoSEQ multiplex PCR. The data show 100,000 to 150,000 clones, about 89% seen once. The sample in question was peripheral blood, obtained on day 0 of AZD1222 vaccination. The receptors shown here come from an adult in good health.

This rearrangement joins TRBV19 to TRBJ2-1; 11 bases map to TRBD2. This CDR3 has 19 amino acids. The germline V gene has CDR1 LNHDA and CDR2 SQIVND (reference sequence). V lost 7 bases and J lost 4; bases outside the gene matches: 18. In DNA, the CDR3 is TGTGCCAGTACCCCAAAGAACAAACTAGCGGGAGAATGGTACAATGAGCAGTTCTTC. It encodes CASTPKNKLAGEWYNEQFF. Full variable domain (remainder filled in from reference TRBV19 and TRBJ2-1): DGGITQSPKYLFRKEGQNVTLSCEQNLNHDAMYWYRQDPGQGLRLIYYSQIVNDFQKGDIAEGYSVSREKKESFPLTVTSAQKNPTAFYLCASTPKNKLAGEWYNEQFFGPGTRLTVL.

The chain joins TRBV15 to TRBJ1-5; D is uncertain. In germline, CDR1 is LNHNV, CDR2 YYDKDF (reference sequence). Trimming shortened V by 3 bases and J by 1 base, and 13 bases separated the two germline ends. This CDR3 has 16 amino acids. This chain's CDR3 is CATSSPSSWSNQPQHF. DNA for the CDR3: TGTGCCACCAGCAGCCCCTCGTCCTGGAGCAATCAGCCCCAGCATTTT.

The chain has TRBV7-9 and TRBJ2-1; 9 nucleotides line up with TRBD2. Looked up from germline, CDR1 is SEHNR and CDR2 is FQNEAQ (reference sequence). J lost 1 base, V lost 5 bases, and 6 bases had no gene match. CDR3 length: 16 amino acids. The CDR3 region has the DNA TGTGCCAGCAGCGGTGGGCTAGCGGGGTCCTACAATGAGCAGTTCTTC. Translation gives CASSGGLAGSYNEQFF.

The chain is built from TRBV2 and TRBJ2-5; D is possibly TRBD2 (5 bases). The germline V gene encodes CDR1 SNHLY and CDR2 FYNNEI. CDR3 size: 13 residues. Trimming took off 6 bases at V and 5 bases at J, with 13 bases between the two ends. CDR3 DNA sequence: TGTGCCAGCAGCCTCAGAGAGGGCGAGACCCAGTACTTC. This sequence encodes CASSLREGETQYF.

V and J are TRBV18 and TRBJ1-1; no clear D gene. Trimming removed 2 bases from V and 0 bases from J, with 10 bases in between. The germline CDR1 and CDR2 sequences are KGHSH and LQKENI. The CDR3 length is 15 residues. The CDR3 here is CASSPIASMNTEAFF. The CDR3 DNA reads as TGTGCCAGCTCACCAATCGCCAGCATGAACACTGAAGCTTTCTTT.

The chain links TRBV30 to TRBJ1-2, with D unclear. Germline assignment: CDR1 GTSNPN and CDR2 SVGIG (reference sequence). The V end lost 2 bases, the J end lost 5 bases, and 9 bases lay between the germline ends. There are 12 residues in the CDR3. CDR3 DNA: TGTGCCTGGAGTCGGGCAACGTATGGCTACACCTTC. Translation gives CAWSRATYGYTF.

The V call is TRBV2, the J call TRBJ1-5, with D hard to call. Trimming removed 0 bases from V and 4 bases from J, with 13 bases in between. The CDR3 is made up of 16 amino acids. The germline V gene has CDR1 SNHLY and CDR2 FYNNEI. The CDR3 DNA reads as TGTGCCAGCAGTGAAGCGCTGAGTACGGCAAATCAGCCCCAGCATTTT. Translating gives CASSEALSTANQPQHF. Combining the CDR3 with reference TRBV2 and TRBJ1-5 gives the whole variable domain EPEVTQTPSHQVTQMGQEVILRCVPISNHLYFYWYRQILGQKVEFLVSFYNNEISEKSEIFDDQFSVERPDGSNFTLKIRSTKLEDSAMYFCASSEALSTANQPQHFGDGTRLSIL.

The CDR3 nucleotides read TGTGCCAGCAGCTTACGTTCGCAAGAGGGTGGGGGAGGCTATGGCTACACCTTC. Encoded protein: CASSLRSQEGGGGYGYTF. The chain is built from TRBV7-9 and TRBJ1-2; D is possibly TRBD1 (5 bases). V lost 2 bases, J lost 4 bases, and 23 bases lay in between. The CDR3 covers 18 residues. CDR1 and CDR2 from the germline V gene are SEHNR and FQNEAQ (reference sequence).

The rearrangement joins TRBV7-9 to TRBJ2-1, with D possibly TRBD2 on 6 matching bases. Germline CDR1 is SEHNR and CDR2 is FQNEAQ (reference sequence). With 4 bases removed from V and 3 bases from J, the gap between germline ends came to 16 bases. This CDR3 contains 16 residues. The CDR3 DNA follows: TGTGCCAGCAGCTACACGAGCGATAGCGGCTACAATGAGCAGTTCTTC. Protein: CASSYTSDSGYNEQFF. Full variable domain (rest looked up from reference TRBV7-9 and TRBJ2-1): DTGVSQNPRHKITKRGQNVTFRCDPISEHNRLYWYRQTLGQGPEFLTYFQNEAQLEKSRLLSDRFSAERPKGSFSTLEIQRTEQGDSAMYLCASSYTSDSGYNEQFFGPGTRLTVL.

V usage is TRBV3-1 (or the pseudogene TRBV3-2) and J usage is TRBJ1-2; 12 bases line up with TRBD1. There are 15 residues in the CDR3. V shed 4 bases, J shed 8 bases, and the junction held 8 bases outside the gene matches. CDR1 is LGHDT, CDR2 YNNKEL, per germline (reference sequence). This chain's CDR3 is CASSPHGTGGRGYTF. DNA for the CDR3: TGTGCCAGCAGCCCGCATGGGACAGGGGGCCGGGGCTACACCTTC.

This clone was found a few times. This sequence joins TRBV3-1 (or the pseudogene TRBV3-2) and TRBJ1-4, with D perhaps matching TRBD1 (5 bases). The CDR3 is 15 amino acids. Germline CDR1 reads LGHDT; CDR2 reads YNNKEL (reference sequence). V was pared by 1 base and J by 8 bases, with 14 bases between. CDR3 amino acids: CASSQAGIGAEKLFF. Here the CDR3 DNA reads TGTGCCAGCAGCCAAGCAGGAATTGGGGCGGAAAAACTGTTTTTT.

The chain is built from TRBV5-1 and TRBJ1-6, with 7 bases identical to TRBD1. From germline, CDR1 is SGHRS and CDR2 YFSETQ. The junction had 6 bases not matched to a gene; V was cut back by 4 bases and J by 5 bases. CDR3 size: 15 residues. CDR3 region: CASSLRGTHNSPLHF. The CDR3 DNA follows: TGCGCCAGCAGCCTCAGGGGGACCCATAATTCACCCCTCCACTTT.

The genes are TRBV6-5 and TRBJ1-5; D may be TRBD1 (6 bases). Germline values: CDR1 MNHEY, CDR2 SVGAGI. V lost 4 bases, J lost 2 bases, and 9 bases lay in between. This CDR3 region has 14 residues. The DNA of the CDR3 is TGTGCCAGCAGTTTTCGACAGGGCAATCAGCCCCAGCATTTT. Translating it yields CASSFRQGNQPQHF.

The chain uses TRBV6-6 and TRBJ2-7; D remains ambiguous. The CDR3 runs to 16 residues. V lost 0 bases to trimming and J lost 4 bases, with 16 bases between them. CDR1 and CDR2 from the germline V gene are MNHNY and SVGAGI (reference sequence). CDR3 residues: CASSYSLTFEVYEQYF. For the CDR3, the DNA is TGTGCCAGCAGTTACTCGCTTACTTTCGAGGTATACGAGCAGTACTTC.

The CDR3 DNA sequence: TGCGCCAGCAGCCCCTGGACTAGCGGGAGAGAGACCCAGTACTTC. It yields the protein CASSPWTSGRETQYF. V and J are TRBV5-1 and TRBJ2-5, with 13 bases matching TRBD2. Germline CDR1 reads SGHRS; CDR2 reads YFSETQ. This CDR3 contains 15 residues. Unmatched junction bases numbered 4, after V lost 4 bases and J lost 4 bases.

The chain links TRBV29-1 to TRBJ2-6, with TRBD1 identical over 8 bases. The V gene's germline CDR1 is SQVTM and CDR2 ANQGSEA. CDR3 length equals 15 residues. V lost 5 bases and J lost 4; bases outside the gene matches: 7. The CDR3 is CSVSQGAIGANVLTF. Here the CDR3 DNA reads TGCAGCGTTTCCCAGGGGGCAATCGGGGCCAACGTCCTGACTTTC. Together with reference TRBV29-1 and TRBJ2-6, the CDR3 gives the full variable domain: SAVISQKPSRDICQRGTSLTIQCQVDSQVTMMFWYRQQPGQSLTLIATANQGSEATYESGFVIDKFPISRPNLTFSTLTVSNMSPEDSSIYLCSVSQGAIGANVLTFGAGSRLTVL.

This sequence joins TRBV19 and TRBJ1-1, with 8 positions matching TRBD1. Trimming cost V 6 bases and J 3 bases; bases outside gene matches: 3. Per germline, CDR1 LNHDA and CDR2 SQIVND (reference sequence). The CDR3 has 13 amino acids. This CDR3 is CASSEDRDTEAFF. For the CDR3, the DNA is TGTGCCAGTAGCGAGGACAGGGACACTGAAGCTTTCTTT.